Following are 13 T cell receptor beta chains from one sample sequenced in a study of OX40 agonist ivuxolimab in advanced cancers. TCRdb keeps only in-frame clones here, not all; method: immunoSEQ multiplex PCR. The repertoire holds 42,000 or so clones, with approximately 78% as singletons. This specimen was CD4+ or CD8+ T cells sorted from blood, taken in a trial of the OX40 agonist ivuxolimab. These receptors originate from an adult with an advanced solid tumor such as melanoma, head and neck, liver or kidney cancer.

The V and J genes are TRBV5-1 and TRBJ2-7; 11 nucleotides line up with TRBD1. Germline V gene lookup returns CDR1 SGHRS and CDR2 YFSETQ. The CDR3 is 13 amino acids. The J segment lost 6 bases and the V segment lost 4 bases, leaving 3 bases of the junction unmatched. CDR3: CASSLGTGGEQYV. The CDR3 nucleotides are TGCGCCAGCAGCCTGGGGACAGGGGGCGAGCAGTACGTC.

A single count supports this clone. The CDR3 protein is CASSEGPRYGYTF. The CDR3 coding sequence is TGTGCCAGCAGTGAAGGGCCCAGGTACGGCTACACCTTC. V is TRBV2 and J is TRBJ1-2; no firm D call. The ends were cut back, 1 base at V and 8 bases at J, with 11 bases in the middle. Germline CDR1 reads SNHLY; CDR2 reads FYNNEI. This CDR3 comprises 13 residues.

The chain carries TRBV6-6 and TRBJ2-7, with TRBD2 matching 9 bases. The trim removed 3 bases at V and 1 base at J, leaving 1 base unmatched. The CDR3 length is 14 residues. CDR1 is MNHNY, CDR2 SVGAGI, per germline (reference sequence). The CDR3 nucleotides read TGTGCCAGCAGTTATGCGGGAGGGTCCTACGAGCAGTACTTC. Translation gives CASSYAGGSYEQYF.

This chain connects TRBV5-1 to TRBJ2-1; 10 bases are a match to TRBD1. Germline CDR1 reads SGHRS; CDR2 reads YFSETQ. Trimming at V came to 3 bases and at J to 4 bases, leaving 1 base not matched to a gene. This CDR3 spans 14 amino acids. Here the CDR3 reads CASSWGQGYNEQFF. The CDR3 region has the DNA TGCGCCAGCAGCTGGGGACAGGGGTACAATGAGCAGTTCTTC.

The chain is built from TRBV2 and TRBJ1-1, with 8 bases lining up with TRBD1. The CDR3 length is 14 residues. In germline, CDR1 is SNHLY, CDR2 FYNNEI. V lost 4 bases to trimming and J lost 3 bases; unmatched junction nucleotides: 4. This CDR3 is CASSGNRGDTEAFF. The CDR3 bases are TGTGCCAGCAGTGGAAACAGGGGGGACACTGAAGCTTTCTTT.

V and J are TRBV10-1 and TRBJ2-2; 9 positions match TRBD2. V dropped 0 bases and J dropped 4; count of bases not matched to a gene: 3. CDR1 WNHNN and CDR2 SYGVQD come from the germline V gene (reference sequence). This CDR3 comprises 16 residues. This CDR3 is CASSESAGGFTGELFF. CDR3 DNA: TGCGCCAGCAGTGAGTCAGCGGGAGGCTTCACCGGGGAGCTGTTTTTT.

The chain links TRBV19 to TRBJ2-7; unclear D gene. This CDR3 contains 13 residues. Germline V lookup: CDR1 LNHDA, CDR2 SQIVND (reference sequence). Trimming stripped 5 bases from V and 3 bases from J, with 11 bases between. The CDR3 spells CASSLSPLYEQYF. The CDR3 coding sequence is TGTGCCAGTAGTCTCTCCCCCCTCTACGAGCAGTACTTC.

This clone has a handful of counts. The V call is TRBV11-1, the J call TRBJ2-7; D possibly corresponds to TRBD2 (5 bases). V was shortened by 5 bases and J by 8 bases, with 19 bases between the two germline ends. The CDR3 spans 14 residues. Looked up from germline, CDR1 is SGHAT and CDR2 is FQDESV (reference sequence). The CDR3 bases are TGTGCCAGCAGCCGAACCGGGAACAGCAAAAAGCAGTACTTC. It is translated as CASSRTGNSKKQYF.

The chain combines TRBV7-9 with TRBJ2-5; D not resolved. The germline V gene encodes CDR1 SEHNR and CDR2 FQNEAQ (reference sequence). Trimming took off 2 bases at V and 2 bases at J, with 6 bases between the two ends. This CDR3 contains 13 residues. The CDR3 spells CASSLQTQETQYF. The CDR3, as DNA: TGTGCCAGCAGCTTACAGACGCAAGAGACCCAGTACTTC.

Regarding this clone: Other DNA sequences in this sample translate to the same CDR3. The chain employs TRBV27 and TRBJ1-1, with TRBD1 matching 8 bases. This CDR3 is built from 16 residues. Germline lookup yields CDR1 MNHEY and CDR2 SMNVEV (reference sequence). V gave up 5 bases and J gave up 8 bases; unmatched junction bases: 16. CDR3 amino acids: CASSIASGGGGTEAFF. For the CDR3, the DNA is TGTGCCAGCAGTATAGCCTCAGGGGGCGGAGGCACCGAAGCTTTCTTT.

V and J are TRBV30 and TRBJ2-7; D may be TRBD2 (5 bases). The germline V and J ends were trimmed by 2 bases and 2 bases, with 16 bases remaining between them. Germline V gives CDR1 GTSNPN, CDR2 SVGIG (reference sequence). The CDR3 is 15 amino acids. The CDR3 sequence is CAWSNGLAGTYEQYF. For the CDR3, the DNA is TGTGCCTGGAGTAACGGGCTAGCTGGAACCTACGAGCAGTACTTC.

Written as DNA, the CDR3 is TGTGCCAGCAGCTTAGCAGTAACCGGGACAGGGGACGGGATCACTGAAGCTTTCTTT. This codes for CASSLAVTGTGDGITEAFF. The rearrangement uses TRBV7-6 and TRBJ1-1; 10 bases match TRBD1. Germline trimming cut 0 bases from V and 4 bases from J; bases unmatched to any gene: 14. This CDR3 region has 19 residues. Germline V lookup: CDR1 SGHVS, CDR2 FNYEAQ.

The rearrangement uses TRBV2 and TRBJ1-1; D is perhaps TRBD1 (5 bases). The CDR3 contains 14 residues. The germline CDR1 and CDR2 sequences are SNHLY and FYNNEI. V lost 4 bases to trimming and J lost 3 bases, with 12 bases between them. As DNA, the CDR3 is TGTGCCAGCAGTGGGGGCGCAAGGGACACTGAAGCTTTCTTT. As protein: CASSGGARDTEAFF. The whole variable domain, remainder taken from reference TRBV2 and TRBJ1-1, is EPEVTQTPSHQVTQMGQEVILRCVPISNHLYFYWYRQILGQKVEFLVSFYNNEISEKSEIFDDQFSVERPDGSNFTLKIRSTKLEDSAMYFCASSGGARDTEAFFGQGTRLTVV.